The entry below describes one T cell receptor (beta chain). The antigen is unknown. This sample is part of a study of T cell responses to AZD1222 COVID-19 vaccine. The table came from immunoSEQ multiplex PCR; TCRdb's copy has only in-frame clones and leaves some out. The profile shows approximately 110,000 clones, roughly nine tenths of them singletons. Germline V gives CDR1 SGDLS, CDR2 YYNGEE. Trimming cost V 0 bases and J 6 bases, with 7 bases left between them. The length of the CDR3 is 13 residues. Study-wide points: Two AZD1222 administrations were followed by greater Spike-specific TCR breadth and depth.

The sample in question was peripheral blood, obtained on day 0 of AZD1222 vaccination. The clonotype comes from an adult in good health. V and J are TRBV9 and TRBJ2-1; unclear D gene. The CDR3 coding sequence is TGTGCCAGCAGCGTAGGGTCAGGCAATGAGCAGTTCTTC. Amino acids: CASSVGSGNEQFF.